This is a list of T cell receptor beta chains from one sample in a study of blood T cell repertoires in COVID-19. Libraries were prepared by immunoSEQ multiplex PCR; TCRdb keeps only in-frame clonotypes and omits some of them. The repertoire consists of 200,000 to 250,000 clones, with 84% occurring once and the leading ten covering roughly 4.6%. The sample was peripheral blood. These TCRs come from a woman aged 55-70 years who had recovered from COVID-19. Both conserved end residues are part of each CDR3.

>TRBJ1-1|TRBV3-1/TRBV3-2
CASSQDPGMNTEAFF
>TRBJ1-1|TRBV6-2/TRBV6-3
CASSLRVPNTEAFF
>TRBJ1-1|TRBV6-5
CASGVTGGTEAFF
>TRBJ2-1|TRBV7-3
CASSLTGGWGNEQFF
>TRBJ2-7|TRBV15
CATSRGGLAYEQYF
>TRBJ1-1|TRBV3-1/TRBV3-2
CASSQAQGAGAFF
>TRBJ2-5|TRBV12-5
CASGLVGGETQYF
>TRBJ2-3|TRBV27
CASSWIAGPGLHTQYF
>TRBJ2-7|TRBV19
CASSALLGRGITYEQYF
>TRBJ1-1|TRBV9
CASSVQGNTEAFF
>TRBJ2-7|TRBV18
CASSPPSIHEQYF
>TRBJ2-1|TRBV7-2
CASSLDRGHYNEQFF
>TRBJ2-3|TRBV30
CAWSLRGGTDTQYF
>TRBJ2-7|TRBV7-2
CASAGQMYPYEQYF
>TRBJ1-2|TRBV6-5
CASSSGKNYGYTF
>TRBJ2-5|TRBV7-2
CASSRQIQETQYF
>TRBJ2-1|TRBV6-2/TRBV6-3
CASSYGTSGGNEQFF
>TRBJ1-1|TRBV4-3
CASSQGLEAFF
>TRBJ2-7|TRBV15
CATSRDRPYEQYF
>TRBJ1-3|TRBV21-1
CASAEVLGNTIYF
>TRBJ2-5|TRBV5-4
CASSLVGGETQYF
>TRBJ1-2|TRBV6-5
CASSSAGTGGLGYTF
>TRBJ1-2|TRBV4-2
CASSSRDYGYTF
>TRBJ1-2|TRBV6-1
CASSEPGANYGYTF
>TRBJ1-2|TRBV15
CATSRSPGVHMLPNYGYTF
>TRBJ1-3|TRBV5-1
CASSLAGTGYGNTIYF
>TRBJ1-1|TRBV7-9
CASSPRDRGHVEAFF
>TRBJ2-6|TRBV5-4
CASSLPGQSSGANVLTF
>TRBJ1-1|TRBV7-7
CASSLEGGKPGRGDTEAFF
>TRBJ2-7|TRBV15
CATSRVGGQGNYEQYF
>TRBJ2-1|TRBV9
CASSASGPSYNEQFF
>TRBJ1-1|TRBV19
CASSFDRGTEAFF
>TRBJ2-5|TRBV4-2
CASSRSRGGGETQYF
>TRBJ2-3|TRBV5-1
CASSLGQTRDTQYF
>TRBJ1-5|TRBV30
CAWARAGDQPQHF
>TRBJ2-7|TRBV27
CASSPRDNSYEQYF
>TRBJ1-2|TRBV5-8
CASSLIGAEGYTF
>TRBJ1-3|TRBV4-1
CASSRAGVVISGNTIYF